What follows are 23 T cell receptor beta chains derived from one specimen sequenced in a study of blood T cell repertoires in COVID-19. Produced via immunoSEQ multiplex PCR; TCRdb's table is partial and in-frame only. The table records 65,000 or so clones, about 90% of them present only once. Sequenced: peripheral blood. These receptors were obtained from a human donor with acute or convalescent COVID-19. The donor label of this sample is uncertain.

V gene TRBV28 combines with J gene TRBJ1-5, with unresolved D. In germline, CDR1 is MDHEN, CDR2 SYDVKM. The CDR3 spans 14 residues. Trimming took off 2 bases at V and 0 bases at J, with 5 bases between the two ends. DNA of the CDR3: TGTGCCAGCAGTTTAACATATAGCAATCAGCCCCAGCATTTT. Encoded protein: CASSLTYSNQPQHF. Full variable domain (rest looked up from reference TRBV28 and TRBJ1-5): DVKVTQSSRYLVKRTGEKVFLECVQDMDHENMFWYRQDPGLGLRLIYFSYDVKMKEKGDIPEGYSVSREKKERFSLILESASTNQTSMYLCASSLTYSNQPQHFGDGTRLSIL.

The CDR3 DNA reads TGTGCCAGCAGCGTAGGGGCCCTTTTCCAGGGGAATCAGCCCCAGCATTTT. Protein product: CASSVGALFQGNQPQHF. V and J are TRBV9 and TRBJ1-5; tentative D call: TRBD1 (6 bases). Germline-derived CDR1 and CDR2 are SGDLS and YYNGEE. The germline V and J ends were trimmed by 0 bases and 4 bases, with 17 bases remaining between them. The CDR3 is made up of 17 amino acids.

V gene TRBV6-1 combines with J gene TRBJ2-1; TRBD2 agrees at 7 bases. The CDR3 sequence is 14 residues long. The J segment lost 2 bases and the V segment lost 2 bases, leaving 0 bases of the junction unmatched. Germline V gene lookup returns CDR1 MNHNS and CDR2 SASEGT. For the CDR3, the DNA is TGTGCCAGCAGTGAACTAGCGGCCTACAATGAGCAGTTCTTC. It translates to CASSELAAYNEQFF.

The CDR3 reads CASRRTSGSYEQYF. The CDR3 DNA reads TGTGCCAGCAGGAGGACATCCGGGTCCTACGAGCAGTACTTC. This chain joins TRBV27 and TRBJ2-7; perhaps TRBD1 as D (5 bases). Trimming took 6 bases from V and 1 from J, leaving 13 bases between them. The CDR3 sequence is 14 residues long. Germline loops: CDR1 MNHEY, CDR2 SMNVEV (reference sequence).

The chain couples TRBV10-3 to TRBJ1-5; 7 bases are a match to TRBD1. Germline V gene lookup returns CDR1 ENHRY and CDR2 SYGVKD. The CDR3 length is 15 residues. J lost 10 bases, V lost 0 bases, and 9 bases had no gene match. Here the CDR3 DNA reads TGTGCCATCAGTGAGTCGACAGGGATCGGGAGACCCCAGCATTTT. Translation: CAISESTGIGRPQHF.

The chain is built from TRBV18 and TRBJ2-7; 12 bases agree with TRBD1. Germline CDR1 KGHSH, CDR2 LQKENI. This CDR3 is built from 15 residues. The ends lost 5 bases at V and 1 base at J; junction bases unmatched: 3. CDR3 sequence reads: CASSRGQGASYEQYV. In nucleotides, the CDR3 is TGTGCCAGCTCAAGGGGACAGGGGGCTTCCTACGAGCAGTACGTC.

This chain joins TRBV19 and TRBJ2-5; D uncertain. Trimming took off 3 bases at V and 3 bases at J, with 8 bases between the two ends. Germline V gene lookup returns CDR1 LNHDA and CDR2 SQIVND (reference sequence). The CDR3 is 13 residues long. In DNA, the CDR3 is TGTGCCAGTAGTATTTCGGCGGAAGAGACCCAGTACTTC. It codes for CASSISAEETQYF.

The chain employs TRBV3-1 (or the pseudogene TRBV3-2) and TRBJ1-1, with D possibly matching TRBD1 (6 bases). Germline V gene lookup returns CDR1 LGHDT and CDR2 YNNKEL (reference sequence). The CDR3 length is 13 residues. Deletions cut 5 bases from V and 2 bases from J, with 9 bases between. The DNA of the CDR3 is TGTGCCAGCAGCAAACAGGGCAACACTGAAGCTTTCTTT. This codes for CASSKQGNTEAFF.

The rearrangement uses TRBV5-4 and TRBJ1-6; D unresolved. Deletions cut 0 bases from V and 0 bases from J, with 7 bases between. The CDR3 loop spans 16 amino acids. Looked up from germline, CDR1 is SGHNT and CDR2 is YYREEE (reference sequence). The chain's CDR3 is CASSLARSSYNSPLHF. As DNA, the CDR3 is TGTGCCAGCAGCTTGGCCAGAAGCTCCTATAATTCACCCCTCCACTTT.

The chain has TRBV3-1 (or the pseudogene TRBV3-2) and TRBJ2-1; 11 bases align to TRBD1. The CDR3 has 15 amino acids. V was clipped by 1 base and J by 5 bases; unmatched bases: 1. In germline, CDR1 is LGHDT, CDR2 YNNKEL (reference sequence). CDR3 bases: TGTGCCAGCAGCCAAGGGGACAGGGGGGACAATGAGCAGTTCTTC. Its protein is CASSQGDRGDNEQFF.

CDR3 amino acids: CASSLTGGQETQYF. In DNA form, the CDR3 reads TGCGCCAGCAGCTTGACAGGGGGACAAGAGACCCAGTACTTC. The gene calls are TRBV5-1 and TRBJ2-5, with 8 bases aligning to TRBD1. The ends lost 1 base at V and 2 bases at J; junction bases unmatched: 1. This CDR3 has 14 residues. Germline values: CDR1 SGHRS, CDR2 YFSETQ.

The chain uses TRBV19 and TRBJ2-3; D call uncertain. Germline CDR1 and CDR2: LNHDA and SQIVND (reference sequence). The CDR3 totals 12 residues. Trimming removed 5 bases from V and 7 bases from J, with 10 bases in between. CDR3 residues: CASSFWRNTQYF. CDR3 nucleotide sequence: TGTGCCAGTAGTTTTTGGAGAAATACGCAGTATTTT.

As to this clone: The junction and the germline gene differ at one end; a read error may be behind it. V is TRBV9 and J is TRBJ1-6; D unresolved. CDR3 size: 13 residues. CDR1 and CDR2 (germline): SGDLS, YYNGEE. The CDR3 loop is CASSAPGNSPLHF. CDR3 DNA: TGTGCCAGCAGCGCTCCGGGGAATTCCCCCCTCCACTTT.

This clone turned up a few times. The CDR3 loop reads CASSKHNRGDTQYF. Written as DNA, the CDR3 is TGCGCCAGCAGCAAACATAACAGGGGTGATACGCAGTATTTT. This chain connects TRBV23-1 to TRBJ2-3; 7 bases fit TRBD1. TRBV23-1 is flagged as an ORF with uncertain function. CDR3 length: 14 amino acids. Trimming removed 6 bases from V and 6 bases from J; junction bases left unmatched: 9.

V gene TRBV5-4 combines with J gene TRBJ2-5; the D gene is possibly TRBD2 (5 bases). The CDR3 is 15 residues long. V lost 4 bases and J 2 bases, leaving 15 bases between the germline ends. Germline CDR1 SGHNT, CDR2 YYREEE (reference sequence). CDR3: CASSLGVREQETQYF. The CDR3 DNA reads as TGTGCCAGCAGCCTGGGAGTGAGGGAGCAAGAGACCCAGTACTTC.

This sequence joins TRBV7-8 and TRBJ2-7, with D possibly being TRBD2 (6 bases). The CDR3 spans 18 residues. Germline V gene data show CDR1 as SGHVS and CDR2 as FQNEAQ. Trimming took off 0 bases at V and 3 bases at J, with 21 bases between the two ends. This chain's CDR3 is CASSLAVDFRERFYEQYF. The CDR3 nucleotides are TGTGCCAGCAGCTTAGCGGTCGACTTCCGGGAGCGGTTCTACGAGCAGTACTTC.

The CDR3 reads CASSIVPRENTEAFF. In DNA, the CDR3 is TGTGCCAGTAGTATTGTCCCCAGGGAGAACACTGAAGCTTTCTTT. The rearrangement joins TRBV19 to TRBJ1-1; TRBD1 is a possible D gene (5 bases). V dropped 3 bases and J dropped 1 base, with 12 bases sitting between them. The CDR3 is 15 residues long. Germline assignment: CDR1 LNHDA and CDR2 SQIVND (reference sequence).

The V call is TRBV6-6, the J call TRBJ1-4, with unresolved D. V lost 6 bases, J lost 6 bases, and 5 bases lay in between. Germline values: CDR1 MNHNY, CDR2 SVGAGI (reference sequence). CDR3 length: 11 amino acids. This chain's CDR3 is CASSPDEKLFF. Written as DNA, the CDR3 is TGTGCCAGCAGCCCCGATGAAAAACTGTTTTTT.

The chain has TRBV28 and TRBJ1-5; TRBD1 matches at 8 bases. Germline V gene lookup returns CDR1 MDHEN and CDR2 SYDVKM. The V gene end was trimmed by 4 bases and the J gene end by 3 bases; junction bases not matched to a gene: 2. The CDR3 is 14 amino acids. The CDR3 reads CASSSGGDNQPQHF. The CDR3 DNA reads TGTGCCAGCAGTTCAGGGGGCGACAATCAGCCCCAGCATTTT.

The CDR3 protein is CASSATGQDYNEQFF. CDR3 coding DNA: TGTGCCAGCAGTGCAACGGGACAGGATTACAATGAGCAGTTCTTC. The rearrangement uses TRBV2 and TRBJ2-1; 8 bases are shared with TRBD1. Per the germline V gene, CDR1 is SNHLY and CDR2 is FYNNEI. CDR3 length: 15 amino acids. Trimming cost V 4 bases and J 4 bases; bases outside gene matches: 6.

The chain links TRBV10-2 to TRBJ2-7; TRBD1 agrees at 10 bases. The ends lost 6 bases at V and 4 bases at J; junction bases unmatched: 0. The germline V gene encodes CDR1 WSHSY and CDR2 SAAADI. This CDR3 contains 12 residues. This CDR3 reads CASRDRGYEQYV. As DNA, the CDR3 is TGCGCCAGCAGGGACAGGGGGTACGAGCAGTACGTC.

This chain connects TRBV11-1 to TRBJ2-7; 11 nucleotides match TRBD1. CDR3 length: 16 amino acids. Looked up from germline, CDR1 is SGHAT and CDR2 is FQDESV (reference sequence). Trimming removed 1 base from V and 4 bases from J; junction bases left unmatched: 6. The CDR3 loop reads CASSLGSGQGAYEQYF. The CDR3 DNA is TGTGCCAGCAGCTTAGGGAGCGGACAGGGGGCTTACGAGCAGTACTTC.

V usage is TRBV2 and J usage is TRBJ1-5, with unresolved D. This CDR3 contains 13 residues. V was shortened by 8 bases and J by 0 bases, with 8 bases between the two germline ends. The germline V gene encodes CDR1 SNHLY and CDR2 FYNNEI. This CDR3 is CASGQVSNQPQHF. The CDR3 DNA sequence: TGTGCCAGCGGCCAGGTTAGCAATCAGCCCCAGCATTTT. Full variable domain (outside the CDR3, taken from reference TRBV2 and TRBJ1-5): EPEVTQTPSHQVTQMGQEVILRCVPISNHLYFYWYRQILGQKVEFLVSFYNNEISEKSEIFDDQFSVERPDGSNFTLKIRSTKLEDSAMYFCASGQVSNQPQHFGDGTRLSIL.